This entry lists 8 T cell receptor beta chains sequenced from one sample in a study of cytomegalovirus exposure and HLA in healthy donors. Primers: 60 Vbeta forward and 13 Jbeta reverse. The data were produced by immunoSEQ multiplex PCR, yet TCRdb's version contains in-frame clones alone and is incomplete. The table gives about 210,000 clones; the top ten clones make up 0.75% to 1% of it. Material: PBMCs. These receptors all come from a woman between 25 and 40 years old in good health and CMV-seropositive.

The chain uses TRBV27 and TRBJ1-4, with D perhaps matching TRBD1 (5 bases). CDR3 length: 15 amino acids. Trimming took 6 bases from V and 4 from J, leaving 15 bases between them. Germline CDR1 MNHEY, CDR2 SMNVEV (reference sequence). This chain's CDR3 is CASRSPVGGNEKLFF. The DNA of the CDR3 is TGTGCCAGCAGGAGCCCGGTGGGGGGTAATGAAAAACTGTTTTTT.

The V gene is TRBV11-2, the J gene TRBJ2-2; D remains unclear. The CDR3 is 15 residues long. The V gene lost 4 bases and the J gene lost 4 bases, with 13 bases spanning the gap. Germline CDR1 is SGHAT and CDR2 is FQNNGV. CDR3 protein: CASSSNRPGTGELFF. The DNA of the CDR3 is TGTGCCAGCAGCTCAAATCGGCCGGGCACCGGGGAGCTGTTTTTT.

V gene TRBV7-7 combines with J gene TRBJ2-1, with TRBD2 matching over 9 bases. The CDR3 runs 15 residues. Germline CDR1 SSHAT, CDR2 FNYEAQ (reference sequence). V shed 5 bases, J shed 2 bases, and the junction held 4 bases outside the gene matches. This chain's CDR3 is CASSTSGGTYNEQFF. The CDR3 coding sequence is TGTGCCAGCAGCACAAGCGGGGGGACCTACAATGAGCAGTTCTTC. The whole variable domain, filled in from reference TRBV7-7 and TRBJ2-1, reads GAGVSQSPRYKVTKRGQDVTLRCDPISSHATLYWYQQALGQGPEFLTYFNYEAQPDKSGLPSDRFSAERPEGSISTLTIQRTEQRDSAMYRCASSTSGGTYNEQFFGPGTRLTVL.

The chain combines TRBV6-5 with TRBJ1-2; D may be TRBD1 (6 bases). The V end was cut by 8 bases, the J end by 2 bases, with 15 bases between. The CDR3 is made up of 14 amino acids. Germline lookup yields CDR1 MNHEY and CDR2 SVGAGI. The CDR3 nucleotides are TGTGCCAGCCGGTGGACGGGGACAAACTATGGCTACACCTTC. As protein: CASRWTGTNYGYTF.

The J gene is TRBJ2-2, the V gene TRBV5-1, with TRBD1 matching over 10 bases. V lost 1 base, J lost 6 bases, and 9 bases stayed unmatched. Germline values: CDR1 SGHRS, CDR2 YFSETQ. The CDR3 sequence is 17 residues long. The CDR3 DNA is TGCGCCAGCAGCTTGACCCCCGGGACAGGGGTGGCCGGGGAGCTGTTTTTT. Translation: CASSLTPGTGVAGELFF.

V gene TRBV5-1 combines with J gene TRBJ1-4, with 10 nucleotides matching TRBD1. Trimming cost V 0 bases and J 6 bases; bases outside gene matches: 5. This CDR3 comprises 16 residues. The germline V gene encodes CDR1 SGHRS and CDR2 YFSETQ. The CDR3 DNA sequence: TGCGCCAGCAGCTTGGCCGGGGGGACAGGGGATGAAAAACTGTTTTTT. Translating gives CASSLAGGTGDEKLFF.

The chain employs TRBV29-1 and TRBJ1-4; 9 bases map to TRBD1. Germline lookup yields CDR1 SQVTM and CDR2 ANQGSEA. The CDR3 length is 17 residues. J gave up 3 bases and V 4 bases, and 12 bases lay outside the gene matches. CDR3 DNA sequence: TGCAGCGTTGGGGAAAGGGGACAGGGTACCTCTAATGAAAAACTGTTTTTT. It specifies CSVGERGQGTSNEKLFF. The full variable domain, rest sourced from reference TRBV29-1 and TRBJ1-4, is SAVISQKPSRDICQRGTSLTIQCQVDSQVTMMFWYRQQPGQSLTLIATANQGSEATYESGFVIDKFPISRPNLTFSTLTVSNMSPEDSSIYLCSVGERGQGTSNEKLFFGSGTQLSVL.

V gene TRBV2 combines with J gene TRBJ1-5, with 7 positions matching TRBD1. V dropped 4 bases and J dropped 4; count of bases not matched to a gene: 7. The CDR3 runs 15 residues. Germline CDR1 and CDR2: SNHLY and FYNNEI. The CDR3 loop reads CASSVGRGENQPQHF. The CDR3, as DNA: TGTGCCAGCAGTGTCGGCAGGGGGGAAAATCAGCCCCAGCATTTT. The complete variable domain, with remaining parts taken from reference TRBV2 and TRBJ1-5, reads EPEVTQTPSHQVTQMGQEVILRCVPISNHLYFYWYRQILGQKVEFLVSFYNNEISEKSEIFDDQFSVERPDGSNFTLKIRSTKLEDSAMYFCASSVGRGENQPQHFGDGTRLSIL.